This T cell receptor beta chain was sequenced in a study of blood T cell repertoires in COVID-19. The repertoire was sequenced with immunoSEQ multiplex PCR; TCRdb's copy has only in-frame clones and lacks some. The sample gives about 90,000 clones, 60% to 85% of which show up once; roughly 10% is in the top ten. Trimming stripped 5 bases from V and 10 bases from J, with 21 bases between. Germline V gene lookup returns CDR1 SGHAT and CDR2 FQNNGV. The CDR3 runs to 14 residues. Material for sequencing was peripheral blood. The chain recombines TRBV11-2 with TRBJ2-7, with D possibly TRBD1 on 6 matching bases. This receptor was taken from a woman over 75 with acute or convalescent COVID-19. Written as DNA, the CDR3 is TGTGCCAGCAGCAACAGGGATGGTCGAAGCGAACAGTACTTC. The encoded protein is CASSNRDGRSEQYF.